This T cell receptor beta chain was captured by sequencing in a study of blood T cell repertoires in COVID-19. Looking at the study overall: T cells, B-cell-depleted T cells, or PBMCs provided the cDNA or gDNA that served as material.

CDR3 length: 14 amino acids. Germline V gene sequence: CDR1 MNHNY, CDR2 SVGAGI (reference sequence). V dropped 8 bases and J dropped 3 bases, with 14 bases sitting between them. As originally analysed: Researchers report that nucleated cell counts were estimated from reference gene primer amplification. Clones were sequenced by immunoSEQ multiplex PCR, and TCRdb holds only the in-frame ones, with some missing. V, J and clone size are taken as reported in that table, and D and trimming were inferred from the DNA itself. The sample has 150,000 to 180,000 clones; 75% to 95% are singletons. This clone was counted between two and nine times.

Sequenced input: peripheral blood. This chain uses TRBV6-6 with TRBJ1-5, with D maybe TRBD1 (5 bases). This TCR derives from a man aged 45-65 years with acute or convalescent COVID-19. CDR3: CASSRGGDNQPQHF. The DNA for the CDR3 is TGTGCCAGCTCGAGGGGAGGGGACAATCAGCCCCAGCATTTT.